Listed below are T cell receptor beta chains from one sample, sequenced in a study of T cell responses to AZD1222 COVID-19 vaccine. Clones were read by immunoSEQ multiplex PCR, and TCRdb kept only the in-frame ones, dropping some. Found here are roughly 120,000 clones, approximately 86% of them singletons; the top ten hold 6.2%. The material sequenced was peripheral blood, taken on day 0 of AZD1222 vaccination. The origin of the receptors is an adult in good health. CDR3s include the opening cysteine and the closing phenylalanine or tryptophan. The D gene is left open where the match is weak. The size field is filled for only some rows; it gives once, few, many or a size class.

CDR3 length: 16
J gene: TRBJ1-2
V gene: TRBV5-6
clone size: NA
D gene: TRBD1
CDR3 protein: CASSLVGTASNYGYTF
CDR3 DNA: TGTGCCAGCAGCTTGGTCGGGACAGCAAGTAACTATGGCTACACCTTC

CDR3 length: 16
J gene: TRBJ1-2
V gene: TRBV2
clone size: NA
D gene: NA
CDR3 protein: CASSEMIRRGRLGYTF
CDR3 DNA: TGTGCCAGCAGTGAAATGATAAGGCGAGGCAGGCTTGGCTACACCTTC

CDR3 length: 15
J gene: TRBJ1-4
V gene: TRBV11-3
clone size: NA
D gene: TRBD1
CDR3 protein: CASSPQGQGGGKLFF
CDR3 DNA: TGTGCCAGCAGCCCCCAAGGACAGGGAGGGGGAAAACTGTTTTTT

CDR3 length: 16
J gene: TRBJ1-3
V gene: TRBV9
clone size: once
D gene: NA
CDR3 protein: CASTSVPGISGNTIYF
CDR3 DNA: TGTGCCAGCACCTCCGTTCCCGGGATCTCTGGAAACACCATATATTTT

CDR3 length: 11
J gene: TRBJ1-4
V gene: TRBV6-5
clone size: NA
D gene: NA
CDR3 protein: CASQGREKLFF
CDR3 DNA: TGTGCCAGCCAGGGTAGAGAAAAACTGTTTTTT

CDR3 length: 16
J gene: TRBJ2-1
V gene: TRBV15
clone size: NA
D gene: NA
CDR3 protein: CATSRGRGSSYNEQFF
CDR3 DNA: TGTGCCACCAGCAGGGGTCGGGGGAGCTCCTACAATGAGCAGTTCTTC

CDR3 length: 14
J gene: TRBJ1-2
V gene: TRBV29-1
clone size: NA
D gene: TRBD1
CDR3 protein: CSARMTGGFYGYTF
CDR3 DNA: TGCAGCGCGAGGATGACAGGGGGGTTCTATGGCTACACCTTC

CDR3 length: 13
J gene: TRBJ2-5
V gene: TRBV7-3
clone size: NA
D gene: NA
CDR3 protein: CASGDGYGETQYF
CDR3 DNA: TGTGCCAGCGGGGACGGGTATGGAGAGACCCAGTACTTC

CDR3 length: 16
J gene: TRBJ2-1
V gene: TRBV11-3
clone size: NA
D gene: TRBD2
CDR3 protein: CASSLGLGGGPGEQFF
CDR3 DNA: TGTGCCAGCAGCTTAGGATTAGGCGGGGGGCCCGGTGAGCAGTTCTTC

CDR3 length: 17
J gene: TRBJ1-3
V gene: TRBV10-3
clone size: NA
D gene: NA
CDR3 protein: CATRGGGQGVAGNTIYF
CDR3 DNA: TGTGCCACCCGCGGCGGGGGGCAGGGCGTTGCTGGAAACACCATATATTTT

CDR3 length: 15
J gene: TRBJ1-6
V gene: TRBV27
clone size: NA
D gene: TRBD1
CDR3 protein: CASSLKRQGISPLHF
CDR3 DNA: TGTGCCAGCAGTTTGAAGAGACAGGGGATCTCACCCCTCCACTTT

CDR3 length: 15
J gene: TRBJ2-7
V gene: TRBV7-2
clone size: few
D gene: TRBD2
CDR3 protein: CASSLAAGGRYEQYF
CDR3 DNA: TGTGCCAGCAGCTTAGCAGCGGGGGGCCGGTACGAGCAGTACTTC

CDR3 length: 15
J gene: TRBJ1-1
V gene: TRBV24-1
clone size: NA
D gene: NA
CDR3 protein: CATSDPSGPNTEAFF
CDR3 DNA: TGTGCCACCAGTGATCCCTCTGGACCAAACACTGAAGCTTTCTTT

CDR3 length: 14
J gene: TRBJ1-1
V gene: TRBV13
clone size: NA
D gene: NA
CDR3 protein: CASSFGRGNTEAFF
CDR3 DNA: TGTGCCAGCAGCTTCGGCAGGGGGAACACTGAAGCTTTCTTT

CDR3 length: 13
J gene: TRBJ1-2
V gene: TRBV7-9
clone size: once
D gene: TRBD1
CDR3 protein: CASSPGTGYGYTF
CDR3 DNA: TGTGCCAGCAGCCCTGGGACAGGGTACGGCTACACCTTC

CDR3 length: 16
J gene: TRBJ2-3
V gene: TRBV4-2
clone size: NA
D gene: TRBD2
CDR3 protein: CASSQQRGDAPDTQYF
CDR3 DNA: TGTGCCAGCAGCCAACAGCGGGGGGATGCGCCAGATACGCAGTATTTT

CDR3 length: 12
J gene: TRBJ1-2
V gene: TRBV6-5
clone size: NA
D gene: NA
CDR3 protein: CASRGDRDGYTF
CDR3 DNA: TGTGCCAGCAGGGGGGATAGGGATGGCTACACCTTC

CDR3 length: 16
J gene: TRBJ2-7
V gene: TRBV5-5
clone size: NA
D gene: NA
CDR3 protein: CASSFRLIGGSYEQYF
CDR3 DNA: TGTGCCAGCAGCTTTCGGCTCATCGGGGGTTCCTACGAGCAGTACTTC

CDR3 length: 12
J gene: TRBJ2-1
V gene: TRBV10-3
clone size: once
D gene: TRBD1
CDR3 protein: CATLTGGNEQFF
CDR3 DNA: TGTGCCACGCTGACAGGGGGCAATGAGCAGTTCTTC

CDR3 length: 12
J gene: TRBJ1-2
V gene: TRBV7-2
clone size: NA
D gene: NA
CDR3 protein: CAWGRINYGYTF
CDR3 DNA: TGTGCCTGGGGAAGGATTAACTATGGCTACACCTTC

CDR3 length: 16
J gene: TRBJ1-5
V gene: TRBV28
clone size: NA
D gene: NA
CDR3 protein: CASSSMDSYSNQPQHF
CDR3 DNA: TGTGCCAGCAGTTCCATGGACAGTTATAGCAATCAGCCCCAGCATTTT

CDR3 length: 16
J gene: TRBJ1-2
V gene: TRBV14
clone size: NA
D gene: NA
CDR3 protein: CASSHPQGSGYYGYTF
CDR3 DNA: TGTGCCAGCAGCCACCCTCAGGGAAGCGGATACTATGGCTACACCTTC

CDR3 length: 14
J gene: TRBJ2-7
V gene: TRBV3-1/TRBV3-2
clone size: NA
D gene: NA
CDR3 protein: CASSQGRVGGEQYF
CDR3 DNA: TGTGCCAGCAGCCAGGGCAGGGTGGGTGGCGAGCAGTACTTC

CDR3 length: 16
J gene: TRBJ1-2
V gene: TRBV7-9
clone size: NA
D gene: NA
CDR3 protein: CASSPYRGTSNYGYTF
CDR3 DNA: TGTGCCAGCAGCCCATACCGGGGGACCTCTAACTATGGCTACACCTTC

CDR3 length: 15
J gene: TRBJ2-2
V gene: TRBV2
clone size: NA
D gene: NA
CDR3 protein: CASSPSGLYTGELFF
CDR3 DNA: TGTGCCAGCAGTCCCAGCGGGCTGTACACCGGGGAGCTGTTTTTT

CDR3 length: 14
J gene: TRBJ2-3
V gene: TRBV18
clone size: NA
D gene: NA
CDR3 protein: CASSPNAPGDTQYF
CDR3 DNA: TGTGCCAGCTCACCCAATGCCCCTGGAGATACGCAGTATTTT

CDR3 length: 14
J gene: TRBJ2-5
V gene: TRBV7-2
clone size: NA
D gene: TRBD2
CDR3 protein: CASSPGSGVETQYF
CDR3 DNA: TGTGCCAGCAGCCCTGGGAGCGGGGTGGAGACCCAGTACTTC

CDR3 length: 18
J gene: TRBJ2-1
V gene: TRBV11-3
clone size: few
D gene: TRBD2
CDR3 protein: CASSPRGDAGGLGNEQFF
CDR3 DNA: TGTGCCAGCAGCCCACGGGGGGATGCGGGGGGGCTCGGAAATGAGCAGTTCTTC

CDR3 length: 14
J gene: TRBJ2-2
V gene: TRBV7-2
clone size: NA
D gene: NA
CDR3 protein: CASTPPGVPGELFF
CDR3 DNA: TGTGCCAGCACCCCCCCGGGGGTCCCCGGGGAGCTGTTTTTT

CDR3 length: 16
J gene: TRBJ1-2
V gene: TRBV7-2
clone size: NA
D gene: NA
CDR3 protein: CASSLGPQGTGYGYTF
CDR3 DNA: TGTGCCAGCAGCTTAGGCCCCCAGGGGACCGGCTATGGCTACACCTTC

CDR3 length: 15
J gene: TRBJ2-7
V gene: TRBV6-5
clone size: NA
D gene: NA
CDR3 protein: CASSALPGSTGEQYF
CDR3 DNA: TGTGCCAGCAGCGCCCTGCCTGGAAGTACTGGTGAGCAGTACTTC

CDR3 length: 14
J gene: TRBJ2-7
V gene: TRBV3-1/TRBV3-2
clone size: NA
D gene: NA
CDR3 protein: CASSRNRVPYEQYF
CDR3 DNA: TGTGCCAGCAGCCGCAACAGGGTTCCCTACGAGCAGTACTTC

CDR3 length: 15
J gene: TRBJ2-3
V gene: TRBV7-2
clone size: NA
D gene: NA
CDR3 protein: CASSLMADYTDTQYF
CDR3 DNA: TGTGCCAGCAGCTTAATGGCAGACTACACAGATACGCAGTATTTT

CDR3 length: 14
J gene: TRBJ1-1
V gene: TRBV29-1
clone size: NA
D gene: NA
CDR3 protein: CSVDRAGGNTEAFF
CDR3 DNA: TGCAGCGTTGACAGGGCGGGAGGGAACACTGAAGCTTTCTTT

CDR3 length: 15
J gene: TRBJ1-4
V gene: TRBV7-9
clone size: NA
D gene: NA
CDR3 protein: CASSHAGTEDEKLFF
CDR3 DNA: TGTGCCAGCAGCCACGCTGGAACTGAGGATGAAAAACTGTTTTTT

CDR3 length: 12
J gene: TRBJ1-5
V gene: TRBV2
clone size: NA
D gene: TRBD1
CDR3 protein: CASSVDGQGRHF
CDR3 DNA: TGTGCCAGCAGTGTGGACGGACAGGGGAGGCATTTT

CDR3 length: 13
J gene: TRBJ2-7
V gene: TRBV11-2
clone size: NA
D gene: NA
CDR3 protein: CASSLGPLYEQYF
CDR3 DNA: TGTGCCAGCAGCTTAGGCCCCCTCTACGAGCAGTACTTC

CDR3 length: 15
J gene: TRBJ2-7
V gene: TRBV11-2
clone size: NA
D gene: NA
CDR3 protein: CASSLVGRGSYEQYF
CDR3 DNA: TGTGCCAGCAGCTTAGTGGGCAGGGGTTCCTACGAGCAGTACTTC

CDR3 length: 13
J gene: TRBJ1-6
V gene: TRBV18
clone size: NA
D gene: NA
CDR3 protein: CASSAAIGSPLHF
CDR3 DNA: TGTGCCAGCTCAGCGGCGATCGGTTCACCCCTCCACTTT

CDR3 length: 13
J gene: TRBJ2-7
V gene: TRBV11-3
clone size: once
D gene: NA
CDR3 protein: CASSAFASYEQYF
CDR3 DNA: TGTGCCAGCAGCGCGTTTGCATCCTACGAGCAGTACTTC

CDR3 length: 14
J gene: TRBJ2-2
V gene: TRBV3-1/TRBV3-2
clone size: NA
D gene: NA
CDR3 protein: CASSQATDARELFF
CDR3 DNA: TGTGCCAGCAGCCAAGCGACCGATGCCCGGGAGCTGTTTTTT

CDR3 length: 13
J gene: TRBJ2-7
V gene: TRBV7-2
clone size: NA
D gene: NA
CDR3 protein: CASSLIAGEEQYF
CDR3 DNA: TGTGCCAGCAGCTTAATCGCAGGTGAGGAGCAGTACTTC

CDR3 length: 12
J gene: TRBJ2-7
V gene: TRBV6-5
clone size: NA
D gene: NA
CDR3 protein: CASSPDVWEQYF
CDR3 DNA: TGTGCCAGCAGTCCTGACGTTTGGGAGCAGTACTTC

CDR3 length: 15
J gene: TRBJ2-7
V gene: TRBV7-9
clone size: few
D gene: NA
CDR3 protein: CASTPDSQRSYEQYF
CDR3 DNA: TGTGCCAGCACCCCCGACTCGCAGCGGTCCTACGAGCAGTACTTC

CDR3 length: 15
J gene: TRBJ1-5
V gene: TRBV6-5
clone size: NA
D gene: NA
CDR3 protein: CATRRAGLSNQPQHF
CDR3 DNA: TGTGCCACCCGTAGGGCAGGGCTCAGCAATCAGCCCCAGCATTTT

CDR3 length: 15
J gene: TRBJ1-6
V gene: TRBV6-5
clone size: few
D gene: NA
CDR3 protein: CASSYSLTTQLKLHF
CDR3 DNA: TGTGCCAGCAGTTACTCGTTGACTACCCAATTAAAACTCCACTTT

CDR3 length: 12
J gene: TRBJ2-7
V gene: TRBV3-1/TRBV3-2
clone size: NA
D gene: NA
CDR3 protein: CASSHSEYEQYF
CDR3 DNA: TGTGCCAGCAGCCACTCCGAATACGAGCAGTACTTC

CDR3 length: 15
J gene: TRBJ2-1
V gene: TRBV2
clone size: NA
D gene: TRBD2
CDR3 protein: CASSETGGPLNEQFF
CDR3 DNA: TGTGCCAGCAGTGAAACGGGGGGGCCTTTGAATGAGCAGTTCTTC

CDR3 length: 15
J gene: TRBJ2-1
V gene: TRBV7-9
clone size: NA
D gene: NA
CDR3 protein: CASSQTGPQGNEQFF
CDR3 DNA: TGTGCCAGCAGCCAAACCGGACCCCAGGGGAATGAGCAGTTCTTC

CDR3 length: 16
J gene: TRBJ2-3
V gene: TRBV11-2
clone size: NA
D gene: NA
CDR3 protein: CASSLNLGAAQGTQYF
CDR3 DNA: TGTGCCAGCAGCCTCAACTTGGGGGCAGCCCAAGGTACGCAGTATTTT

CDR3 length: 14
J gene: TRBJ2-7
V gene: TRBV5-1
clone size: NA
D gene: TRBD2
CDR3 protein: CASSPSGGNYEQYF
CDR3 DNA: TGCGCCAGCAGCCCCTCGGGGGGGAATTACGAGCAGTACTTC

CDR3 length: 14
J gene: TRBJ1-4
V gene: TRBV15
clone size: once
D gene: TRBD1
CDR3 protein: CATSRAGGEEKLFF
CDR3 DNA: TGTGCCACCAGCAGAGCAGGGGGCGAGGAAAAACTGTTTTTT

CDR3 length: 16
J gene: TRBJ2-3
V gene: TRBV11-1
clone size: NA
D gene: TRBD1
CDR3 protein: CASSLGQGTSTDTQYF
CDR3 DNA: TGTGCCAGCAGCCTAGGACAGGGAACTAGCACAGATACGCAGTATTTT

CDR3 length: 18
J gene: TRBJ1-4
V gene: TRBV24-1
clone size: NA
D gene: NA
CDR3 protein: CATSDPLDLTEPNEKLFF
CDR3 DNA: TGTGCCACCAGTGACCCCTTAGACCTGACAGAACCGAATGAAAAACTGTTTTTT

CDR3 length: 16
J gene: TRBJ1-1
V gene: TRBV5-4
clone size: NA
D gene: NA
CDR3 protein: CASSRDPHATNTEAFF
CDR3 DNA: TGTGCCAGCAGCCGGGACCCCCACGCGACCAACACTGAAGCTTTCTTT

CDR3 length: 14
J gene: TRBJ1-6
V gene: TRBV19
clone size: few
D gene: NA
CDR3 protein: CASSIEPGDSPLHF
CDR3 DNA: TGTGCCAGTAGTATAGAGCCAGGGGATTCACCCCTCCACTTT

CDR3 length: 16
J gene: TRBJ1-6
V gene: TRBV6-2/TRBV6-3
clone size: NA
D gene: NA
CDR3 protein: CASSPMSGPVNSPLHF
CDR3 DNA: TGTGCCAGCAGTCCCATGTCCGGGCCTGTGAATTCACCCCTCCACTTT